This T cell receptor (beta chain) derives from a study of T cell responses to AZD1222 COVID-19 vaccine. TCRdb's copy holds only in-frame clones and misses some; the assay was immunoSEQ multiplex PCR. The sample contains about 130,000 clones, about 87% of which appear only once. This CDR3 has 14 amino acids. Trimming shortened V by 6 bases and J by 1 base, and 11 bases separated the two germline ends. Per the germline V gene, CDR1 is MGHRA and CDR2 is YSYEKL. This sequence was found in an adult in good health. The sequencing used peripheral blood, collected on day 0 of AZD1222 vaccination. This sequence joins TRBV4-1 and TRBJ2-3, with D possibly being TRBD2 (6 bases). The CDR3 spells CASSPEGRTDTQYF. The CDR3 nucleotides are TGCGCCAGCAGTCCGGAGGGCCGCACAGATACGCAGTATTTT.